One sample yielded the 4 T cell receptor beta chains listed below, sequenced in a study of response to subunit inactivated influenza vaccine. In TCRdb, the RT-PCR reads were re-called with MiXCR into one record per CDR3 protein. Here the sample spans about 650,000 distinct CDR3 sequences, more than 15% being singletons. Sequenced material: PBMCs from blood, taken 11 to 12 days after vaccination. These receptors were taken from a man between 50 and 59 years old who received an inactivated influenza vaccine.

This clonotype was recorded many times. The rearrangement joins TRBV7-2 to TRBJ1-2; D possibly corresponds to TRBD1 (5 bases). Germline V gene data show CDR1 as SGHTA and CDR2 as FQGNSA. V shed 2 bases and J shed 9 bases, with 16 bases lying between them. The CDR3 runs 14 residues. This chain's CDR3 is CASSLSEGSYRYTF. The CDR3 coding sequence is TGTGCCAGCAGCTTATCCGAGGGGTCCTACCGCTACACCTTC.

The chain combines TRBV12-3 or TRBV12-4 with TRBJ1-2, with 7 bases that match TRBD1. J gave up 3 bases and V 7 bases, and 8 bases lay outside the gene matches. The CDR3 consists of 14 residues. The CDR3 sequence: CASNWGQSHYGYTF. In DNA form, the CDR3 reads TGTGCCAGCAACTGGGGACAGTCTCACTATGGCTACACCTTC.

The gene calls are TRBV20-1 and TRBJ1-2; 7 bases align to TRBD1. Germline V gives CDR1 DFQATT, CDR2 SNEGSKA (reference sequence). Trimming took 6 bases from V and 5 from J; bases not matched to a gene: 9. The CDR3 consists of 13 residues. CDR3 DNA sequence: TGCAGTGCGGATCCGGGACAGCAATATGGCTACACCTTC. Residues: CSADPGQQYGYTF.

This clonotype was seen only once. The CDR3 DNA is TGCAGTGCTACTAGCGGGAGGGCCCTTTCCAATGAGCAGTTCTTC. Its protein product is CSATSGRALSNEQFF. This chain uses TRBV20-1 with TRBJ2-1; TRBD2 agrees at 12 bases. V trimming: 4 bases; J trimming: 6 bases; junction bases outside the gene matches: 7. The CDR3 sequence is 15 residues long. Germline V gene data show CDR1 as DFQATT and CDR2 as SNEGSKA (reference sequence).